Sequencing of this T cell receptor (beta chain) was carried out in a study of T cell repertoires in cytomegalovirus infection. Study context: Carrying CMV and the relevant HLA type showed in public TCR beta signatures.

One entry per CDR3 protein, called by TCRdb with MiXCR from the reads. The table records around 740,000 distinct CDR3 sequences, less than 40% of them present only once. Findings and caveats of the study: Cumulative frequency (of public TCR beta family members) identified carriers of CMV plus the relevant HLA. HLA-C-restricted CMV clonotypes gave the most frequent clonotype in two of eight donors.

Trimming left V 4 bases short and J 4 bases short, with 10 bases between. This CDR3 spans 14 amino acids. Germline V gives CDR1 SGHVS, CDR2 FNYEAQ. This clonotype has at least ten counts. Antigen: not known. The sequence was obtained from a human donor in good health (CMV status not recorded). Some clones in this sample may be carry-over from other donors' samples. Sequencing used PBMCs. The chain couples TRBV7-6 to TRBJ2-2; a possible D gene is TRBD2 (6 bases). The CDR3 region is CASSSRETTGELFF. Written as DNA, the CDR3 is TGTGCCAGCAGCTCCCGGGAGACCACCGGGGAGCTGTTTTTT.